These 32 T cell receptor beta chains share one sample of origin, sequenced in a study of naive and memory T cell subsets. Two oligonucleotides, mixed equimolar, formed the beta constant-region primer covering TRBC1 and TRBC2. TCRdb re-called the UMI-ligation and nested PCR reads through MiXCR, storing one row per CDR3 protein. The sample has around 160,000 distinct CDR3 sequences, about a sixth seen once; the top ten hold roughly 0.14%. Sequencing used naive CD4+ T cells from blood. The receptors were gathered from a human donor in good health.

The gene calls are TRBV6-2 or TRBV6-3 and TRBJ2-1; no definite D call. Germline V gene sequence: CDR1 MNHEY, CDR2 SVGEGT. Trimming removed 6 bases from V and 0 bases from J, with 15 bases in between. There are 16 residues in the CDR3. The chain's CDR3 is CASRPGPPSSYNEQFF. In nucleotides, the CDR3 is TGTGCCAGCAGACCGGGCCCTCCAAGCTCCTACAATGAGCAGTTCTTC.

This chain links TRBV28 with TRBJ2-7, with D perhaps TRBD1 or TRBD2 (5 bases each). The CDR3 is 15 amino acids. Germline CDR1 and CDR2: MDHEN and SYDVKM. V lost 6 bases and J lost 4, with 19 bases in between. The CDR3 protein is CASSTLGTQNYEQYF. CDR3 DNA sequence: TGTGCCAGCAGCACCTTGGGGACGCAAAATTACGAGCAGTACTTC.

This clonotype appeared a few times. The CDR3 DNA reads TGCGCCAGCAGCCAAGGGCGGGCGAGCTCCTACAATGAGCAGTTCTTC. The encoded protein is CASSQGRASSYNEQFF. The chain combines TRBV4-1 with TRBJ2-1, with a possible D match to TRBD2 (5 bases). This CDR3 has 16 amino acids. CDR1 and CDR2 (germline): MGHRA, YSYEKL. V was clipped by 1 base and J by 0 bases, with 10 bases between them.

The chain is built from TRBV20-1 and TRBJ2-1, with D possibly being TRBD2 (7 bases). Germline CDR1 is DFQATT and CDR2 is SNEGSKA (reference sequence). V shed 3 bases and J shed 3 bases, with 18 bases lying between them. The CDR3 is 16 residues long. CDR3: CSASPGAGEFYNEQFF. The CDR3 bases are TGCAGTGCTAGTCCAGGGGCGGGAGAGTTCTACAATGAGCAGTTCTTC.

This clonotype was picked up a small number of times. CDR3 sequence: CASSEIQGDGYTF. CDR3 bases: TGTGCCAGCAGTGAAATACAGGGGGATGGCTACACCTTC. The chain has TRBV6-1 and TRBJ1-2; 8 bases agree with TRBD1. Germline CDR1 is MNHNS and CDR2 is SASEGT. CDR3 length: 13 residues. Trimming cost V 2 bases and J 6 bases; bases outside gene matches: 2.

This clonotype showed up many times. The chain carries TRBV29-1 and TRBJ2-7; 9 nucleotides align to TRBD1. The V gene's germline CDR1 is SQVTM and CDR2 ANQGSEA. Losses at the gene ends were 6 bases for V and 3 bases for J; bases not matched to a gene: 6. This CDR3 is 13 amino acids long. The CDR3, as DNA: TGCAGCGTCGCCGGGACAGGGAACTACGAGCAGTACTTC. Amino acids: CSVAGTGNYEQYF.

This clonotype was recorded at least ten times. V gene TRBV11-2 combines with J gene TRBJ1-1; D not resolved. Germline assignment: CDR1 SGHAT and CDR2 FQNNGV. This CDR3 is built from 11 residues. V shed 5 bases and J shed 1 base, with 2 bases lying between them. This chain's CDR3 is CASSPNTEAFF. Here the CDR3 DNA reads TGTGCCAGCAGCCCGAACACTGAAGCTTTCTTT.

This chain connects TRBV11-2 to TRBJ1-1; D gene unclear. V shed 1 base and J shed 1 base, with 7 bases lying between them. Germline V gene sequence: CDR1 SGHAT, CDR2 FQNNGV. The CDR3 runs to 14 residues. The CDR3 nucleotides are TGTGCCAGCAGCTTAGCGTTCAGGAACACTGAAGCTTTCTTT. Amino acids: CASSLAFRNTEAFF.

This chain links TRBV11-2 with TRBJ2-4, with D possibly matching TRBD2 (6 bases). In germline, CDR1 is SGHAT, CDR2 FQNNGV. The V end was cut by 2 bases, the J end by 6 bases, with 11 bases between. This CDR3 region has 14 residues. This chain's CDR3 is CASSLPPAGNIQYF. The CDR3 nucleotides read TGTGCCAGCAGCTTACCCCCAGCGGGAAACATTCAGTACTTC. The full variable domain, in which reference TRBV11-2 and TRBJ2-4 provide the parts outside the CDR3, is EAGVAQSPRYKIIEKRQSVAFWCNPISGHATLYWYQQILGQGPKLLIQFQNNGVVDDSQLPKDRFSAERLKGVDSTLKIQPAKLEDSAVYLCASSLPPAGNIQYFGAGTRLSVL.

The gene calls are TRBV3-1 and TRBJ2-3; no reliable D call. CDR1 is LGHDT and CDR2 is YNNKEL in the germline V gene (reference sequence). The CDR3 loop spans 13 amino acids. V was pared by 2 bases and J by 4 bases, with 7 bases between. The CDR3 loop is CASSQLVADTQYF. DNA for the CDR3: TGTGCCAGCAGCCAACTAGTGGCAGATACGCAGTATTTT.

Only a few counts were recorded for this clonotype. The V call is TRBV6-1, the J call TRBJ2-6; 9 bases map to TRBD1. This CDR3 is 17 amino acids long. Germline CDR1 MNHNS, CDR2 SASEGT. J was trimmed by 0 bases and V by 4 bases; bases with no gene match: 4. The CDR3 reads CASSVGTGLSGANVLTF. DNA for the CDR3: TGTGCCAGCAGTGTTGGGACAGGGCTCTCTGGGGCCAACGTCCTGACTTTC.

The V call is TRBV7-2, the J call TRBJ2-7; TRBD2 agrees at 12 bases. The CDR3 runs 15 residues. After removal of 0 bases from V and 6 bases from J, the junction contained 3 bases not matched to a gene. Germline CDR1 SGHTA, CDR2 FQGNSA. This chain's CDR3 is CASSLAGLAGGEQYF. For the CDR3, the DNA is TGTGCCAGCAGCTTAGCGGGACTAGCGGGTGGCGAGCAGTACTTC. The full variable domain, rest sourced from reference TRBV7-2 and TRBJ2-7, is GAGVSQSPSNKVTEKGKDVELRCDPISGHTALYWYRQSLGQGLEFLIYFQGNSAPDKSGLPSDRFSAERTGGSVSTLTIQRTQQEDSAVYLCASSLAGLAGGEQYFGPGTRLTVT.

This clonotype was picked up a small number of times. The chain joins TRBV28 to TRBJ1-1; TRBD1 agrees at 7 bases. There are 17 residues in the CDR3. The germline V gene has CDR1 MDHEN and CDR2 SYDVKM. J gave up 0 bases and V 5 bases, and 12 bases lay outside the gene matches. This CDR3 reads CASSGSPGQPMNTEAFF. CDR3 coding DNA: TGTGCCAGCAGTGGATCACCGGGACAGCCTATGAACACTGAAGCTTTCTTT. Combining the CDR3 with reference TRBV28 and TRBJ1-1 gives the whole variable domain DVKVTQSSRYLVKRTGEKVFLECVQDMDHENMFWYRQDPGLGLRLIYFSYDVKMKEKGDIPEGYSVSREKKERFSLILESASTNQTSMYLCASSGSPGQPMNTEAFFGQGTRLTVV.

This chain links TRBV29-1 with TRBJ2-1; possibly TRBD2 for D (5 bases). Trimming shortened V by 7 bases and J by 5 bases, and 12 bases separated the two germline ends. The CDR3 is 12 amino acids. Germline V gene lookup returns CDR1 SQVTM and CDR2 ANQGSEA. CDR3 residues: CSAQAAHNEQFF. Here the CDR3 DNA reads TGCAGCGCCCAAGCGGCCCACAATGAGCAGTTCTTC.

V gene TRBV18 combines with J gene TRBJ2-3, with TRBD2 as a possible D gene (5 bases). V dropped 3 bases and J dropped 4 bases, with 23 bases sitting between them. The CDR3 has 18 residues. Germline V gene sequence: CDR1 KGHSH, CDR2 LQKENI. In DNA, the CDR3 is TGTGCCAGCTCACCGCTAGGCGGGTCCCCCTTCGCCGCAGATACGCAGTATTTT. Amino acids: CASSPLGGSPFAADTQYF.

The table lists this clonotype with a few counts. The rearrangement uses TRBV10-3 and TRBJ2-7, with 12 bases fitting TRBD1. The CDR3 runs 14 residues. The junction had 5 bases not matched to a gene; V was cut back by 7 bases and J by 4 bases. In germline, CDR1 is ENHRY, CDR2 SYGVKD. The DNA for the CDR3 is TGTGCCATCACCCCGGGACAGGGGGCATACGAGCAGTACTTC. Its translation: CAITPGQGAYEQYF.

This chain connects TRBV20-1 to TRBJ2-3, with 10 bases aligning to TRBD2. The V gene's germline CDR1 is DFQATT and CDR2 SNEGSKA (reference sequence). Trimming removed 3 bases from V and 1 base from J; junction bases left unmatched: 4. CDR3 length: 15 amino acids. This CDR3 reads CSASPGTSGTDTQYF. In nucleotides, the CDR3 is TGCAGTGCTAGTCCCGGGACTAGCGGCACAGATACGCAGTATTTT.

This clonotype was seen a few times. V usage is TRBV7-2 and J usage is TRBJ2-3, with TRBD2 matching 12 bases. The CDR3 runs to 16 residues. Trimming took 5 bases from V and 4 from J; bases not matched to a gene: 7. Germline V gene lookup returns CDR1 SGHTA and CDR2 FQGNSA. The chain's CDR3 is CASSLRLAGASDTQYF. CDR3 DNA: TGTGCCAGCAGCCTCCGACTAGCGGGAGCGTCAGATACGCAGTATTTT.

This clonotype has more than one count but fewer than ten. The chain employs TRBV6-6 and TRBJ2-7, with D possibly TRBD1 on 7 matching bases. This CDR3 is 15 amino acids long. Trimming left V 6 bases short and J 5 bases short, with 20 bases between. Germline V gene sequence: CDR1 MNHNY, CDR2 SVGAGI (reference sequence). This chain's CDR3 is CASRGGETGNNEQYF. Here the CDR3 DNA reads TGTGCCAGCAGGGGGGGAGAGACAGGGAACAACGAGCAGTACTTC.

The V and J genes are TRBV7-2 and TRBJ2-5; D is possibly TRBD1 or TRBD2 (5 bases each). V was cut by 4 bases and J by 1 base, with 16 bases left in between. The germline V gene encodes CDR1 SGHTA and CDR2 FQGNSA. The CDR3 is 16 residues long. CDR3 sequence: CASSSPGRKVQETQYF. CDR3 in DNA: TGTGCCAGCAGCTCCCCGGGACGGAAGGTCCAAGAGACCCAGTACTTC.

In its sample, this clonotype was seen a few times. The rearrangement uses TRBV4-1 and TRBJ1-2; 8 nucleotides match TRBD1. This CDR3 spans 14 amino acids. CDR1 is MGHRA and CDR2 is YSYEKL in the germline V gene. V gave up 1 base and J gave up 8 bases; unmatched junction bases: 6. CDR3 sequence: CASSQATGARGYTF. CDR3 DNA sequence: TGCGCCAGCAGCCAAGCGACAGGGGCGCGGGGCTACACCTTC.

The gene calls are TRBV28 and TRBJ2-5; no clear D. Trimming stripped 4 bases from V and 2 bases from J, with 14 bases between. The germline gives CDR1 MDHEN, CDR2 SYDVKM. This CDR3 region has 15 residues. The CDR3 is CASSSSAETQETQYF. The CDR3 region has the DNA TGTGCCAGCAGTTCGTCTGCAGAGACACAAGAGACCCAGTACTTC. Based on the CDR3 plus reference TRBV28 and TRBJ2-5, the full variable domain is DVKVTQSSRYLVKRTGEKVFLECVQDMDHENMFWYRQDPGLGLRLIYFSYDVKMKEKGDIPEGYSVSREKKERFSLILESASTNQTSMYLCASSSSAETQETQYFGPGTRLLVL.

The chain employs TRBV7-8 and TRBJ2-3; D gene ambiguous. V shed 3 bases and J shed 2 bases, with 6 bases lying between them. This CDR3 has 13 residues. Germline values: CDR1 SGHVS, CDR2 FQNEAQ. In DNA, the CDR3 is TGTGCCAGCAGCTTTACCTACACAGATACGCAGTATTTT. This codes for CASSFTYTDTQYF.

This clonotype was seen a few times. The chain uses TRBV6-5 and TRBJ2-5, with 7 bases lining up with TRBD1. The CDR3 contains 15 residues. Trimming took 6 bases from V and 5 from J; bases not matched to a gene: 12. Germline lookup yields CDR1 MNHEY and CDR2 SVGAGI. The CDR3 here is CASRGDSPSGETQYF. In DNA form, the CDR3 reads TGTGCCAGCAGAGGGGACAGCCCTTCGGGGGAGACCCAGTACTTC.

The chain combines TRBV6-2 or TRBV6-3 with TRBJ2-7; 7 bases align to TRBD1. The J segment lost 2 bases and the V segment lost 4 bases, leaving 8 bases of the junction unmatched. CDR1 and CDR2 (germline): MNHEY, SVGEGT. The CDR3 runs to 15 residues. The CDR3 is CASSWDPGQPYEQYF. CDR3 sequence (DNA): TGTGCCAGCAGTTGGGATCCGGGACAGCCCTACGAGCAGTACTTC.

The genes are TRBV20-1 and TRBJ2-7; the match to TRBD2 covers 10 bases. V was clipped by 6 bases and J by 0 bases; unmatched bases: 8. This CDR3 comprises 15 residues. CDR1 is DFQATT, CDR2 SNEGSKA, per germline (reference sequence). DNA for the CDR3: TGCAGTGCCCGACGACTAGCGGGCAGCTCCTACGAGCAGTACTTC. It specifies CSARRLAGSSYEQYF.

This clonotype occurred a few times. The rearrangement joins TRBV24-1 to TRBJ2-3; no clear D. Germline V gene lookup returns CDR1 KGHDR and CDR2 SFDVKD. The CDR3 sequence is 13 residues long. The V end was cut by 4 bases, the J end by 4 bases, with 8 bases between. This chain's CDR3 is CATSEREADTQYF. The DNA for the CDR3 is TGTGCCACCAGTGAGCGCGAGGCAGATACGCAGTATTTT.

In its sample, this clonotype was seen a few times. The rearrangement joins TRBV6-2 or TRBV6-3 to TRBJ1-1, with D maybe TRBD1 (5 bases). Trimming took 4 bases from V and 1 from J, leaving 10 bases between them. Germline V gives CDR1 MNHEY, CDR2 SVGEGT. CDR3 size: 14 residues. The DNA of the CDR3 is TGTGCCAGCAGTTCGGGACGGCCGAACACTGAAGCTTTCTTT. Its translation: CASSSGRPNTEAFF.

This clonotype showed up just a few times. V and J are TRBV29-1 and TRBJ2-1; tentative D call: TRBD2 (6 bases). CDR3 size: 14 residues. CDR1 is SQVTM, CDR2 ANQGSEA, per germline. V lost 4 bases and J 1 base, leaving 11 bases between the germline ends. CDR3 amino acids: CSVVRGTSYNEQFF. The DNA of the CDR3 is TGCAGCGTTGTTCGCGGGACGTCCTACAATGAGCAGTTCTTC.

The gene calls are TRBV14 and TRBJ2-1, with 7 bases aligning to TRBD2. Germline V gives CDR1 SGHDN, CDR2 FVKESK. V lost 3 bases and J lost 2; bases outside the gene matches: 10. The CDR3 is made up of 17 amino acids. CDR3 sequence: CASSHLPLAAAYNEQFF. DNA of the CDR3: TGTGCCAGCAGCCACCTCCCCCTAGCGGCAGCCTACAATGAGCAGTTCTTC. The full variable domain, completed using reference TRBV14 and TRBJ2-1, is EAGVTQFPSHSVIEKGQTVTLRCDPISGHDNLYWYRRVMGKEIKFLLHFVKESKQDESGMPNNRFLAERTGGTYSTLKVQPAELEDSGVYFCASSHLPLAAAYNEQFFGPGTRLTVL.

CDR3 coding DNA: TGCAGTGCTAATAGCGGGAGGGCCTCCTACAATGAGCAGTTCTTC. It is translated as CSANSGRASYNEQFF. The V call is TRBV20-1, the J call TRBJ2-1; 11 bases line up with TRBD2. With V trimmed by 4 bases and J by 0 bases, 2 bases remained unmatched. The germline V gene has CDR1 DFQATT and CDR2 SNEGSKA (reference sequence). The CDR3 contains 15 residues.

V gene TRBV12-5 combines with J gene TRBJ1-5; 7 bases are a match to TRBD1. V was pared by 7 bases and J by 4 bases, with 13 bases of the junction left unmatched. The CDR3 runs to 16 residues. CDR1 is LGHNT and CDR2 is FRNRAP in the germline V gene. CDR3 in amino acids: CASALIPGQRNQPQHF. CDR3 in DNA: TGTGCTAGTGCCCTGATACCGGGACAGCGAAATCAGCCCCAGCATTTT.